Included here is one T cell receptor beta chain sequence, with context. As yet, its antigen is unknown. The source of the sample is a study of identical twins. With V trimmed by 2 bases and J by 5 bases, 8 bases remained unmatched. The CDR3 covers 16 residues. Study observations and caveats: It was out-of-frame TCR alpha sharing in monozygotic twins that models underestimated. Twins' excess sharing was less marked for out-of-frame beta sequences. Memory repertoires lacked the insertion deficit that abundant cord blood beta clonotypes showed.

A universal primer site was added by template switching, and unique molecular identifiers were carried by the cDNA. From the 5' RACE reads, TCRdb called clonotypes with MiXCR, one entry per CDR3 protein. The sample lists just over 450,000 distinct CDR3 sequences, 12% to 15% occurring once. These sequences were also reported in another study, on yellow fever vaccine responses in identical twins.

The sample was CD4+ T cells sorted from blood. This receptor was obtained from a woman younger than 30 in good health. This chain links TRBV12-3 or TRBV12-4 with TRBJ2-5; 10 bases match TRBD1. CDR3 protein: CASSLMGQGYGETQYF. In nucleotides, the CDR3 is TGTGCCAGCAGTTTAATGGGACAGGGGTACGGTGAGACCCAGTACTTC.